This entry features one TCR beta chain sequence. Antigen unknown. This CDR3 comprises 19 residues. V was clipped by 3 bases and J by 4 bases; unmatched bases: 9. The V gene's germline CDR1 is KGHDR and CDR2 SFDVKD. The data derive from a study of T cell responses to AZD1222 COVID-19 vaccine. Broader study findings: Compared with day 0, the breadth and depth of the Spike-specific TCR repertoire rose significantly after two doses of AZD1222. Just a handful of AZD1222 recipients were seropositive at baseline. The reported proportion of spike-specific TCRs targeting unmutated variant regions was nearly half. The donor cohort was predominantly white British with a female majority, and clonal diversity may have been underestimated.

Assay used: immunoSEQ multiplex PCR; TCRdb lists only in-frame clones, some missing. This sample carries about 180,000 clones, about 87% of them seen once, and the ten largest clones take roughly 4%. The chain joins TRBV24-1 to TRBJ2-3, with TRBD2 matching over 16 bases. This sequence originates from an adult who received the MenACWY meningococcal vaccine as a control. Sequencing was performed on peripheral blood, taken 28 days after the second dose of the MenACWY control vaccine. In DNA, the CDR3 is TGTGCCACCAGTGATCGTCCCGGGACTAGCGGGAGGGCCGCAGATACGCAGTATTTT. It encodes CATSDRPGTSGRAADTQYF.